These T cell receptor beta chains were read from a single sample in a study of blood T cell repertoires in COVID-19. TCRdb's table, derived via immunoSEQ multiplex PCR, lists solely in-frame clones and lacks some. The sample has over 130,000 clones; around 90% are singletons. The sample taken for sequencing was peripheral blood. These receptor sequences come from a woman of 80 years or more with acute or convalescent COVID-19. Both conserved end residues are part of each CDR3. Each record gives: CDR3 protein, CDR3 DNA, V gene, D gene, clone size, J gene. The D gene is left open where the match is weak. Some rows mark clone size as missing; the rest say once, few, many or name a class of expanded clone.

CDR3aa: CASSPGTSGGTDTQYF
CDR3nt: TGTGCCAGCAGCCCAGGGACTAGCGGGGGCACAGATACGCAGTATTTT
v_gene: TRBV11-3
d_gene: TRBD2
abundance: -
j_gene: TRBJ2-3

CDR3aa: CASSQAGLAGTDTQYF
CDR3nt: TGTGCCAGCAGCCAAGCCGGACTAGCGGGGACAGATACGCAGTATTTT
v_gene: TRBV3-1/TRBV3-2
d_gene: TRBD2
abundance: -
j_gene: TRBJ2-3

CDR3aa: CASSYSGQGGYGYTF
CDR3nt: TGTGCCAGCAGTTACTCCGGACAGGGCGGCTATGGCTACACCTTC
v_gene: TRBV6-2/TRBV6-3
d_gene: TRBD1
abundance: -
j_gene: TRBJ1-2

CDR3aa: CASSESPPGAGYGYTF
CDR3nt: TGCGCCAGCAGCGAAAGTCCTCCAGGGGCCGGCTATGGCTACACCTTC
v_gene: TRBV5-1
d_gene: -
abundance: -
j_gene: TRBJ1-2

CDR3aa: CASSLGTGGPSPLHF
CDR3nt: TGTGCCAGCAGTTTGGGGACAGGGGGTCCTTCACCCCTCCACTTT
v_gene: TRBV28
d_gene: TRBD1
abundance: -
j_gene: TRBJ1-6

CDR3aa: CASSLAYLTEQFF
CDR3nt: TGCGCCAGCAGCTTGGCCTATCTTACTGAGCAGTTCTTC
v_gene: TRBV5-1
d_gene: -
abundance: few
j_gene: TRBJ2-1

CDR3aa: CASSPGQGRYTF
CDR3nt: TGTGCCAGCAGCCCGGGACAGGGTCGCTACACCTTC
v_gene: TRBV7-6
d_gene: TRBD1
abundance: -
j_gene: TRBJ1-2

CDR3aa: CASRWDSGTGELFF
CDR3nt: TGTGCCAGCAGATGGGACAGCGGAACCGGGGAGCTGTTTTTT
v_gene: TRBV6-5
d_gene: TRBD1
abundance: -
j_gene: TRBJ2-2

CDR3aa: CSASRPGDSYNEQFF
CDR3nt: TGCAGTGCTAGTAGACCGGGAGACTCCTACAATGAGCAGTTCTTC
v_gene: TRBV20-1
d_gene: -
abundance: -
j_gene: TRBJ2-1

CDR3aa: CASSGSRTGSYSPLHF
CDR3nt: TGTGCCAGCAGCGGTTCCCGGACAGGGTCCTATTCACCCCTCCACTTT
v_gene: TRBV7-8
d_gene: TRBD1
abundance: -
j_gene: TRBJ1-6

CDR3aa: CASRNSPGHNTGELFF
CDR3nt: TGTGCCAGTAGAAATAGCCCGGGACACAACACCGGGGAGCTGTTTTTT
v_gene: TRBV19
d_gene: -
abundance: -
j_gene: TRBJ2-2

CDR3aa: CASRRAAVDSGEREQYF
CDR3nt: TGTGCCAGCAGGCGAGCAGCAGTGGACAGCGGGGAGAGGGAGCAGTACTTC
v_gene: TRBV6-6
d_gene: -
abundance: -
j_gene: TRBJ2-7

CDR3aa: CASSSQGTRGYNEQFF
CDR3nt: TGTGCCAGCAGCTCCCAGGGGACAAGGGGCTACAATGAGCAGTTCTTC
v_gene: TRBV7-9
d_gene: -
abundance: -
j_gene: TRBJ2-1

CDR3aa: CASSIQLQETQYF
CDR3nt: TGTGCCAGTAGTATACAACTACAAGAGACCCAGTACTTC
v_gene: TRBV19
d_gene: -
abundance: -
j_gene: TRBJ2-5

CDR3aa: CASSRTSGEWETQYF
CDR3nt: TGCGCCAGCAGCCGGACTAGCGGGGAGTGGGAGACCCAGTACTTC
v_gene: TRBV5-1
d_gene: TRBD2
abundance: -
j_gene: TRBJ2-5

CDR3aa: CASSHLAGGLAQYF
CDR3nt: TGTGCCAGCAGCCATCTAGCGGGGGGGCTCGCGCAGTATTTT
v_gene: TRBV7-9
d_gene: TRBD2
abundance: -
j_gene: TRBJ2-3

CDR3aa: CASSPLLAGGSNEQFF
CDR3nt: TGTGCCAGCAGCCCCTTACTAGCGGGGGGAAGCAATGAGCAGTTCTTC
v_gene: TRBV9
d_gene: TRBD2
abundance: -
j_gene: TRBJ2-1

CDR3aa: CASNGDSRGTEAFF
CDR3nt: TGTGCCAGCAACGGGGACTCTCGGGGCACTGAAGCTTTCTTT
v_gene: TRBV4-2
d_gene: -
abundance: few
j_gene: TRBJ1-1

CDR3aa: CASSPFQGPTQPQHF
CDR3nt: TGTGCCAGCAGCCCCTTCCAGGGGCCGACTCAGCCCCAGCATTTT
v_gene: TRBV6-2/TRBV6-3
d_gene: -
abundance: -
j_gene: TRBJ1-5

CDR3aa: CAWSVRGGLGAQYF
CDR3nt: TGTGCCTGGAGTGTACGGGGGGGGTTAGGTGCCCAGTACTTC
v_gene: TRBV30
d_gene: TRBD2
abundance: -
j_gene: TRBJ2-5

CDR3aa: CASSSRGGNDEQYF
CDR3nt: TGTGCCAGCAGCTCCCGAGGGGGCAACGACGAGCAGTACTTC
v_gene: TRBV7-6
d_gene: TRBD1
abundance: once
j_gene: TRBJ2-7

CDR3aa: CASSFLPGQGGYTF
CDR3nt: TGTGCCAGCAGCTTCCTACCGGGACAGGGGGGCTACACCTTC
v_gene: TRBV6-6
d_gene: TRBD1
abundance: once
j_gene: TRBJ1-2

CDR3aa: CASSYLKQGYGYTF
CDR3nt: TGTGCCAGCAGTTACTTAAAGCAGGGTTATGGCTACACCTTC
v_gene: TRBV6-5
d_gene: -
abundance: -
j_gene: TRBJ1-2

CDR3aa: CASSQSRQVGYTF
CDR3nt: TGTGCCAGCAGCCAATCGCGCCAGGTTGGCTACACCTTC
v_gene: TRBV3-1/TRBV3-2
d_gene: -
abundance: -
j_gene: TRBJ1-2

CDR3aa: CASSLKARRFTEAFF
CDR3nt: TGTGCCAGCAGCTTGAAGGCGCGGAGGTTCACTGAAGCTTTCTTT
v_gene: TRBV5-6
d_gene: -
abundance: -
j_gene: TRBJ1-1

CDR3aa: CASSLGRVTTGELFF
CDR3nt: TGTGCCAGCAGCTTAGGGAGGGTGACCACCGGGGAGCTGTTTTTT
v_gene: TRBV7-2
d_gene: -
abundance: -
j_gene: TRBJ2-2

CDR3aa: CASSRPQDRAGEDSPLHF
CDR3nt: TGTGCCAGCAGTCGACCCCAGGACAGGGCCGGGGAAGATTCACCCCTCCACTTT
v_gene: TRBV6-6
d_gene: TRBD1
abundance: -
j_gene: TRBJ1-6

CDR3aa: CASSLGGTSNYGYTF
CDR3nt: TGCGCCAGCAGCTTGGGAGGGACAAGCAACTATGGCTACACCTTC
v_gene: TRBV5-1
d_gene: -
abundance: -
j_gene: TRBJ1-2

CDR3aa: CASSLGGTVFFF
CDR3nt: TGTGCCAGCAGCTTAGGGGGGACAGTCTTCTTCTTT
v_gene: TRBV7-9
d_gene: TRBD1
abundance: -
j_gene: TRBJ1-1

CDR3aa: CASALGLAGHTDTQYF
CDR3nt: TGTGCTAGTGCCCTAGGACTAGCGGGGCACACAGATACGCAGTATTTT
v_gene: TRBV12-5
d_gene: TRBD2
abundance: once
j_gene: TRBJ2-3

CDR3aa: CAISGKGGGPGETQYF
CDR3nt: TGTGCCATCAGTGGTAAAGGCGGGGGGCCAGGAGAGACCCAGTACTTC
v_gene: TRBV10-3
d_gene: TRBD2
abundance: -
j_gene: TRBJ2-5

CDR3aa: CASSSRKETQYF
CDR3nt: TGTGCCAGCAGTTCGCGAAAAGAGACCCAGTACTTC
v_gene: TRBV6-5
d_gene: -
abundance: -
j_gene: TRBJ2-5

CDR3aa: CASSYREGNSPLHF
CDR3nt: TGTGCCAGCAGTTACAGGGAGGGTAATTCACCCCTCCACTTT
v_gene: TRBV6-6
d_gene: -
abundance: -
j_gene: TRBJ1-6

CDR3aa: CASSPRRDRQQETQYF
CDR3nt: TGTGCCAGCTCACCACGCCGGGACAGACAGCAAGAGACCCAGTACTTC
v_gene: TRBV18
d_gene: TRBD1
abundance: -
j_gene: TRBJ2-5

CDR3aa: CASSPSTGSYNEQFF
CDR3nt: TGTGCCAGCTCACCATCAACCGGCTCCTACAATGAGCAGTTCTTC
v_gene: TRBV18
d_gene: -
abundance: -
j_gene: TRBJ2-1

CDR3aa: CASSQPGNQPQHF
CDR3nt: TGCGCCAGCAGCCAGCCAGGGAACCAGCCCCAGCATTTT
v_gene: TRBV4-1
d_gene: -
abundance: -
j_gene: TRBJ1-5

CDR3aa: CASSSGGQSYEQYF
CDR3nt: TGTGCCAGCAGCTCAGGGGGACAGTCCTACGAGCAGTACTTC
v_gene: TRBV11-2
d_gene: TRBD1
abundance: -
j_gene: TRBJ2-7

CDR3aa: CASSLGQGYYEQYF
CDR3nt: TGTGCCAGCAGCTTAGGGCAGGGTTACTACGAGCAGTACTTC
v_gene: TRBV7-2
d_gene: -
abundance: -
j_gene: TRBJ2-7